This T cell receptor (beta chain) is from a study of cytomegalovirus exposure and HLA in healthy donors. This CDR3 region has 14 residues. The germline gives CDR1 MDHEN, CDR2 SYDVKM. The V gene lost 1 base and the J gene lost 10 bases, with 14 bases spanning the gap. The primer mix had 60 Vbeta and 13 Jbeta primers. The repertoire was sequenced with immunoSEQ multiplex PCR; TCRdb's copy has only in-frame clones and lacks some. The sample gives 120,000 or so clones, over 70% of which show up once; more than 2.5% is in the top ten. The sequenced sample was PBMCs. The receptor was isolated from a woman aged 45-59 years in good health and CMV-seronegative. V and J are TRBV28 and TRBJ2-1, with TRBD2 as a possible D gene (5 bases). Here the CDR3 reads CASSLYGKVWEQFF. The CDR3 coding sequence is TGTGCCAGCAGTTTATACGGGAAGGTGTGGGAGCAGTTCTTC.